Detailed here is one T cell receptor beta chain. This clonotype has a count of ten or more. This receptor's antigen is unknown. No per-base quality is available; no much larger clone lies one base away. This sample stems from a study of human T cells and chemical hapten exposure (dated by TCRdb to 2020 to 2022). Looking at the study overall: For sensitization, 2% DPC in acetone was applied to a 2 cm by 2 cm area of upper inner arm skin. The patient cohort, mostly female, included alopecia areata with under or over 50% scalp involvement, alopecia totalis and alopecia universalis. Blood samples were taken from patients before sensitization (week 0) and at 2, 6 and about 24 weeks after DPC sensitization. The study tracked peripheral blood TCR repertoire changes in vivo during primary and secondary sensitization to the hapten diphenylcyclopropenone (DPC) in alopecia patients. Weekly therapeutic DPC doses were additionally applied to the scalp of patients throughout the roughly 26-week study period. For TCR sequencing, blood came from approximately 29 alopecia patients at anywhere from one to four time points (pre-sensitization, 2, 6 and 24 weeks). Libraries were combined into a pool for sequencing, and differences in TCR yield between samples came mainly from small differences in library volumes within the pool. Patch tests used Finn chambers with 0.01% DPC on the upper back, scored after 6 days by International Contact Dermatitis Research Group standards.

Preparation of the library involved RACE. The sample was run on a NextSeq 500. Library preparation attached unique molecular identifiers to individual cDNA molecules for quantitative, reproducible TCR counting. From each blood RNA sample, both TCR alpha and TCR beta chains were sequenced. The authors processed their data as follows. A median of around 96,000 TCRs per sample was observed, with a range of about 20,000 to 690,600. V, J and CDR3 annotation of the TCR reads was carried out using the Decombinator software suite. For PS versus PT1 abundance plots, all samples were subsampled to the same number of TCRs (28,000). TCRs were defined as expanded if absent before sensitization and observed at least eight times at the 2-week time point. TCRdb reprocessed the public reads (quality trimming at Q25 with fastp, clone calling with MiXCR) and kept in-frame beta chains. Under each unique CDR3 protein, matching rows form one entry showing the most common genes and DNA. The V and J calls and clone size are TCRdb's, not the authors'. For this sample there are roughly 100,000 distinct CDR3 sequences; less than 15% appear just once. More than 1.5% of the sample is held by the ten biggest clonotypes.

Points the paper makes about the study in general: Repeated subsampling changed both the strength of the expansion versus patch-test correlation and the threshold at which the correlation became significant. Patch test score correlated positively with the number of PT1 expanded TCRs, reaching significance at thresholds 8, 16 and 32 but not at 4. Because every patient had alopecia, a presumed autoimmune disease, the patients' immune response might differ from that of healthy individuals. Expanded TCRs formed significantly more large CDR3 similarity clusters than pre-sensitization or healthy control sets, consistent with antigen-driven responses. DPC sensitization did not change the number of TCRs with a frequency above 1 in 1000, and there was no evidence of changes in global repertoire structure.

The CDR3 holds 14 amino acids from the cysteine to the phenylalanine. The retained sequence is limited to the CDR3, 42 bases, with the frame set at the first base. CDR1 and CDR2 are read off the germline V gene (reference sequence) as LGHDT and YNNKEL. V has 4 bases trimmed and J has 4 bases trimmed; junction bases matching no gene number 4. Taken with the paper, the label for time point translates to: pre-sensitization, week 0. Explained via the paper, the treatment or condition label denotes: therapeutic diphenylcyclopropenone sensitization with weekly scalp DPC. At each patch-test visit, blood was drawn before the patch test was applied. Eligible patients were aged 18 to 70, diagnosed with alopecia, deemed suitable for DPC therapy, and excluded if pregnant. Unfractionated whole blood was collected in Tempus Blood RNA tubes, and total RNA was extracted from that blood.

The rearranged chain carries TRBV3-1 and TRBJ1-3, and TRBD1 matches 7 of the central bases. This sequence originates from a woman between 45 and 60 years old with alopecia areata. Some clones in this sample may be carry-over from other donors' samples. The sequencing here drew on whole blood, taken in connection with sensitization to the hapten diphenylcyclopropenone (DPC). Here is the DNA: TGTGCCAGCAGCCTTGGGACAGCCGGAAACACCATATATTTT. The resulting protein is CASSLGTAGNTIYF. The CDR3 plus the reference TRBV3-1 and TRBJ1-3 genes for the other parts give the full variable domain: DTAVSQTPKYLVTQMGNDKSIKCEQNLGHDTMYWYKQDSKKFLKIMFSYNNKELIINETVPNRFSPKSPDKAHLNLHINSLELGDSAVYFCASSLGTAGNTIYFGEGSWLTVV.